This T cell receptor beta chain derives from a study of T-cell memory formation after mild COVID-19 (dated by TCRdb to the early 2020s). As for the study more broadly: Most TCR sequence clusters were specific to one of the two donors. In two donors, T-cell clones that expanded and contracted after mild COVID-19 were tracked by sequencing TCRalpha and TCRbeta repertoires over time. The cohort comprised two young, previously healthy adult volunteers, one female and one male.

PBMCs were isolated by Ficoll-Paque density gradient centrifugation. This clonotype was found a few times. Which antigen it targets is not known. Per-nucleotide qualities are absent, and no much larger clonotype sits a single base away. The sequencer listed for this sample is Illumina NovaSeq 6000. TCRalpha and TCRbeta cDNA libraries were built by 5'RACE with constant-segment primers, adding sample barcodes and unique molecular identifiers. RNA was extracted from every sample with Trizol reagent. Library amplification was performed in two PCR steps, and a second sample barcode and Illumina TruSeq adapters were introduced in the second step. The libraries were sequenced on an Illumina NovaSeq using 2 x 150 bp paired-end reads. The authors processed their data as follows. Reads were demultiplexed and collapsed into UMI-guided consensus sequences with migec v1.2.7. Using mixcr v2.1.11, UMI consensuses were aligned to TRA and TRB V and J templates and then assembled into clonotypes. Clonotypes were classified as expanded or contracted when called significant by both edgeR and NoisET, with noise models trained on biological replicates. For edgeR calls, the thresholds were a false discovery rate-adjusted p below 0.01 and a log2 fold-change of 1. As an exploratory analysis of dynamics, max-normalized trajectories of the 1000 most abundant clonotypes were examined by PCA with hierarchical clustering. Separately sequenced CD4+ and CD8+ repertoires were used to assign a CD4 or CD8 phenotype to each responding clone. Using fastp at Q25 and MiXCR, TCRdb reprocessed the public reads and kept productive beta chains. Each record represents a unique CDR3 protein, reported with the most common genes and DNA among its rows. The V and J calls were not made by the authors but by TCRdb's processing. This sample comprises over 300,000 distinct CDR3 sequences, approximately 22% of them detected only once. Together, the top ten hold about 21% of the sample.

The CDR3 measures 12 amino acids from cysteine to phenylalanine. Only the CDR3 DNA stays, 36 bases, in frame from base 1. A distance of 13 bases separates the germline ends of V and J, which lose 6 bases and 6 bases respectively. The germline V gene (reference sequence) yields DFQATT for CDR1 and SNEGSKA for CDR2. Study-level results and caveats: Some responding clones were detected in pre-infection memory, suggesting pre-existing cross-reactive memory T cells joined the SARS-CoV-2 response. From day 15 to 85, contracting clones showed balanced CD4/CD8 phenotypes, whereas a second wave of clones that expanded from day 15 to 37 leaned towards CD4+. The second-wave clones that peaked on day 37 were not confirmed to be SARS-CoV-2 specific. Contracting CD4+ clones were found mainly in CM and EM memory subsets, while CD8+ clones were enriched in EMRA. The study covered only a couple of mild cases, and larger cohorts including severe cases with pre-infection samples were considered necessary.

The chain uses TRBV20-1 and TRBJ2-3, and the D gene may be TRBD2, 5 bases matching. The source is a man between 18 and 35 years old who had mild COVID-19 (a few samples of this study predate the infection). The sample titles of this study are shuffled in the database, so cell type and time point are left out; the donor was told from shared clones. Sequenced: PBMCs or a T cell subset sorted from them (not recorded which). The sequenced DNA: TGCAGTGCCCCCACTAGAACGGATACGCAGTATTTT. Its translation reads: CSAPTRTDTQYF.